This TCR beta chain comes out of a study of Graves' ophthalmopathy and Graves' hyperthyroidism. Notes on the study in general: Separation of ophthalmopathy from stable hyperthyroidism was achieved by a 13-signature model, at around 88% sensitivity and under 82% specificity.

A note on this clonotype: Its antigen is unknown.

From RNA, the CDR3 regions of TCR beta chains were amplified and sequenced. A first-round RT-PCR used HTBI primers, followed by a second-round multiplex PCR. TCRdb independently ran MiXCR on the multiplex PCR reads; one entry per CDR3 protein. The profile covers roughly 1.1 million distinct CDR3 sequences, with less than 45% appearing a single time and around 10% taken by the ten largest. Germline CDR1 is DFQATT and CDR2 is SNEGSKA (reference sequence). CDR3 size: 14 residues. V was shortened by 4 bases and J by 0 bases, with 12 bases between the two germline ends. V and J are TRBV20-1 and TRBJ2-5; D not certain. The sample comprised peripheral blood or thyroid tissue (not recorded which). The TCR comes from an adult man with Graves' hyperthyroidism. DNA for the CDR3: TGCAGTGCTATCTCGCATCGCAACCAAGAGACCCAGTACTTC. Its translation is CSAISHRNQETQYF.